This entry describes one TCR beta chain. Clones were read by immunoSEQ multiplex PCR, and TCRdb kept only the in-frame ones, dropping some. Among 110,000 or so clones listed, 77% were seen once. This sample is part of a study of blood T cell repertoires in COVID-19. In the study overall: Sources were T cells, B-cell-depleted T cells, or PBMCs; the material itself was cDNA or gDNA.

After removal of 3 bases from V and 8 bases from J, the junction contained 5 bases not matched to a gene. CDR1 and CDR2 (germline): GTSNPN, SVGIG (reference sequence). This CDR3 is 12 amino acids long. Source material: peripheral blood. The receptor comes from a human donor in a cohort sampled during active COVID-19. The J gene is TRBJ1-2, the V gene TRBV30; TRBD1 matches 8 bases. The CDR3: CAWSQTGEGYTF. The CDR3 nucleotides read TGTGCCTGGAGCCAGACAGGGGAAGGCTACACCTTC.